This section outlines one T cell receptor beta chain sequence together with its context. The sample belongs to a study of technical replicates of blood from a few donors. Here immunoSEQ multiplex PCR was the method, and the copy in TCRdb shows in-frame clones only, minus some. The sample lists some 85,000 clones; around 94% were seen once. In germline, CDR1 is SGDLS, CDR2 YYNGEE. The CDR3 has 18 amino acids. With V trimmed by 2 bases and J by 1 base, 12 bases remained unmatched. Input material: T cells isolated from PBMCs. The rearrangement links TRBV9 to TRBJ1-2; 9 bases line up with TRBD1. This clonotype originated in a human donor in good health. Here the CDR3 reads CASSVEQGALVDNYGYTF. The CDR3 DNA reads as TGTGCCAGCAGCGTGGAACAGGGGGCCCTGGTTGATAACTATGGCTACACCTTC.